This TCR beta chain was recorded in a study of TIL therapy for anti-PD-1-resistant metastatic lung cancer (dated by TCRdb to 2020 to 2022). About the study as a whole: Tumors were collected before any PD-1/PD-L1 blockade, after which patients were given nivolumab, and patients who progressed were given lymphodepletion, an infusion of expanded TIL and IL-2. A median age of 54 years (range roughly 38-75) and a median tumor PD-L1 proportion score of approximately 6.1% were recorded among enrolled patients. The cohort was predominantly lung adenocarcinoma, with a few EGFR-mutant and two ALK-rearranged tumors, and half of patients were current or former smokers. Tumor and peripheral blood T cell receptor beta sequencing was used to track clonotypes across tumor, expanded TIL product and serial blood samples. Across the cohort, whole-exome sequencing showed a median non-synonymous tumor mutation burden of 1.5 mutations per megabase.

The germline V gene sets CDR1 to SGHTA and CDR2 to FQGNSA. CDR3 length: 14 amino acids, cysteine to phenylalanine. Only the CDR3 portion is preserved as DNA: 42 bases, with reading frame beginning at the first base. The V end loses 1 base and the J end loses 4 bases, and a stretch of 9 bases separates them. TCR beta CDR3 regions were amplified from genomic DNA by bias-controlled multiplex PCR with the immunoSEQ v3 hsTCRB kit. The TCR libraries were sequenced on an Illumina NextSeq 500 to about 2.1 million read pairs for survey level or about 4.5-6 million read pairs for deep level. The original methods were these. V, D and J genes were assigned, non-productive sequences were removed, and clonality was reported by immunoSEQ Analyzer software. Repertoires were compared by productive Simpson clonality and by the Morisita overlap index of productive TRB rearrangements between infused TIL and blood. Absolute clonotype counts in blood were estimated as lymphocyte count times CD3+ fraction times the clone's productive frequency. TCRdb carries this immuneACCESS record with in-frame sequences only. Its versions omit some clonotypes, under half of them owing to an unresolved V gene in the studies checked, with the rest unexplained. D and trimming were read from the DNA, whereas the V and J calls and clone size are those reported in that table. The sample table lists some 43,000 clones, 70% to 85% of them with a count of one. Over 12% of the sample comes from the top ten.

Per the publication, the time point label means: pre-treatment sample, taken before nivolumab and TIL therapy. A phase I trial run at two centers enrolled adults with stage 4 NSCLC between October 2017 and early 2020. Samples came from a single-arm, open-label phase I trial of tumor-infiltrating lymphocyte therapy with nivolumab in advanced non-small cell lung cancer. Blood mononuclear cells from EDTA tubes were separated on a Ficoll gradient and snap-frozen as pellets, and DNA was extracted from the cells using a Qiagen mini-prep kit. About this clone: Its specific antigen is unknown. Base qualities are not recorded, but no much larger clone differs from it by a single base.

Study-wide findings and limitations: The study protocol defined all tumor marker inferences as exploratory. Generalizability was limited because the cohort was highly selected, with more treatment-naive, never-smoker and oncogene-addicted patients included than is typical. The baseline peripheral repertoire was partially replaced by infused TIL clonotypes, which then decayed over months, and no apparent association between persistence and response was found.

The source is a man between 65 and 85 years old with non-small cell lung cancer. The source was blood, collected at baseline. The V gene is TRBV7-2 and the J gene is TRBJ2-3; TRBD1 could be the D gene, as 6 bases match. The CDR3 region: CASSLGRGPDTQYF. The nucleotide sequence reads TGTGCCAGCAGCTTAGGCAGGGGACCAGATACGCAGTATTTT.